Listed here are 26 T cell receptor beta chains from one sample, sequenced in a study of cytomegalovirus exposure and HLA in healthy donors (TCRdb year 2017). Library preparation used the immunoSEQ multiplex PCR assay. TCRdb mirrors the immuneACCESS table, restricted to in-frame sequences. Some clones are absent from its copies; in checked studies, under half trace to an unresolved V gene, and the reason for the others is unknown. Here the sample has over 200,000 clones; less than 95% occur a single time. Approximately 3.1% of the sample rests with the top ten. The material sequenced was PBMCs. The receptors were gathered from a woman aged 25 to 39 in good health and CMV-seronegative.

The chain recombines TRBV27 with TRBJ2-1; 9 nucleotides align to TRBD2. CDR1 and CDR2 from the germline V gene are MNHEY and SMNVEV (reference sequence). This CDR3 region has 17 residues. V trimming: 5 bases; J trimming: 7 bases; junction bases outside the gene matches: 15. CDR3: CASSTPDRLAGFNEQFF. The CDR3, as DNA: TGTGCCAGCAGTACCCCTGATCGTCTAGCGGGATTTAATGAGCAGTTCTTC.

The chain carries TRBV27 and TRBJ1-5, with 7 bases matching TRBD1. Germline-derived CDR1 and CDR2 are MNHEY and SMNVEV (reference sequence). The CDR3 length is 15 residues. The V and J ends lost 3 bases and 4 bases, in that order; junction bases with no gene match: 6. The CDR3 loop reads CASSLGAGGNQPQHF. The CDR3 nucleotides read TGTGCCAGCAGTTTGGGGGCAGGGGGAAATCAGCCCCAGCATTTT.

The rearrangement uses TRBV15 and TRBJ2-2, with D tentatively TRBD2 (6 bases). The CDR3 is made up of 15 amino acids. The V and J ends lost 6 bases and 5 bases respectively, with 16 bases between them. Germline assignment: CDR1 LNHNV and CDR2 YYDKDF (reference sequence). The CDR3 sequence is CATRRTTTRTGELFF. CDR3 DNA sequence: TGTGCCACCAGGAGGACTACTACGAGGACCGGGGAGCTGTTTTTT.

The J gene is TRBJ2-3, the V gene TRBV5-8; D perhaps matches TRBD1 (6 bases). The germline gives CDR1 SGHTS, CDR2 YDEGEE. The CDR3 loop spans 14 amino acids. With 3 bases removed from V and 8 bases from J, the gap between germline ends came to 16 bases. The CDR3: CASSWGQVQGTQYF. The CDR3 nucleotides are TGTGCCAGCAGCTGGGGGCAGGTTCAGGGTACGCAGTATTTT.

The chain carries TRBV2 and TRBJ2-5; D unresolved. The germline V gene has CDR1 SNHLY and CDR2 FYNNEI. Deletions cut 3 bases from V and 1 base from J, with 9 bases between. The CDR3 consists of 14 residues. The CDR3 region has the DNA TGTGCCAGCAGTGAGTTTTCAGGCCAAGAGACCCAGTACTTC. Translating it yields CASSEFSGQETQYF.

The chain combines TRBV15 with TRBJ2-7, with D unclear. The CDR3 consists of 13 residues. Germline V lookup: CDR1 LNHNV, CDR2 YYDKDF (reference sequence). Trimming removed 1 base from V and 5 bases from J, with 9 bases in between. CDR3 residues: CATSRGLGDEQYF. The CDR3 DNA reads as TGTGCCACCAGCAGAGGTCTCGGCGACGAGCAGTACTTC.

J is TRBJ2-2 and V is TRBV27; D may be TRBD2 (6 bases). The CDR3 extends over 14 amino acids. Germline lookup yields CDR1 MNHEY and CDR2 SMNVEV (reference sequence). Trimming removed 8 bases at V and 3 bases at J, with 13 bases between. The CDR3 coding sequence is TGTGCCAGCTGCGGGGCGGCCCACACCGGGGAGCTGTTTTTT. Its protein is CASCGAAHTGELFF.

V gene TRBV5-1 combines with J gene TRBJ1-4; D unresolved. V lost 0 bases and J 7 bases, leaving 13 bases between the germline ends. Germline V lookup: CDR1 SGHRS, CDR2 YFSETQ. This CDR3 region has 15 residues. Here the CDR3 reads CASSLAGHESEKLFF. Written as DNA, the CDR3 is TGCGCCAGCAGCTTGGCCGGTCATGAAAGTGAAAAACTGTTTTTT.

A single count supports this clone. The rearrangement joins TRBV5-6 to TRBJ2-5; D gene ambiguous. Germline loops: CDR1 SGHDT, CDR2 YYEEEE. Between the trimmed V and J ends, which lost 2 bases and 9 bases, there was a span of 14 bases. CDR3 length equals 13 residues. As DNA, the CDR3 is TGTGCCAGCAGCTTAACGGTGGATCGGGCCCAGTACTTC. Its protein product is CASSLTVDRAQYF.

The V gene is TRBV5-5, the J gene TRBJ2-7, with D unclear. The CDR3 is 14 residues long. V lost 4 bases, J lost 6 bases, and 17 bases lay in between. The germline V gene has CDR1 SGHKS and CDR2 YYEKEE (reference sequence). As DNA, the CDR3 is TGTGCCAGCAGCCAAGGATGGCGAAGTATCGAGCAGTACTTC. It translates to CASSQGWRSIEQYF.

The chain recombines TRBV10-3 with TRBJ2-7; 7 positions agree with TRBD1. The germline V gene encodes CDR1 ENHRY and CDR2 SYGVKD. Unmatched junction bases numbered 6, after V lost 10 bases and J lost 0 bases. The CDR3 has 13 residues. CDR3 amino acids: CATTGTASYEQYF. CDR3 nucleotides: TGTGCCACCACCGGGACAGCCTCCTACGAGCAGTACTTC.

The chain carries TRBV5-1 and TRBJ2-1, with D possibly matching TRBD1 (6 bases). Trimming pared 0 bases from V and 0 bases from J, leaving 10 bases between. CDR3 size: 16 residues. Germline lookup yields CDR1 SGHRS and CDR2 YFSETQ. The CDR3 DNA follows: TGCGCCAGCAGCTTGGCAGCCAGGGGCTCCTACAATGAGCAGTTCTTC. It is translated as CASSLAARGSYNEQFF.

The rearrangement joins TRBV6-6 to TRBJ2-7, with D perhaps matching TRBD2 (5 bases). V lost 9 bases, J lost 6 bases, and 15 bases lay in between. CDR3 length: 12 amino acids. The germline CDR1 and CDR2 sequences are MNHNY and SVGAGI (reference sequence). The CDR3 reads CASGISSFEQYF. CDR3 in DNA: TGTGCCAGTGGAATTTCTAGCTTCGAGCAGTACTTC.

Comments on this clone: Other DNA sequences of this sample code for an identical CDR3. CDR3 loop: CASSQEGLSNQPQHF. Here the CDR3 DNA reads TGTGCCAGCAGCCAAGAGGGCCTAAGCAATCAGCCCCAGCATTTT. The rearrangement uses TRBV4-2 and TRBJ1-5; no definite D call. Germline-derived CDR1 and CDR2 are LGHNA and YNFKEQ. The CDR3 spans 15 residues. V was cut by 0 bases and J by 1 base, with 7 bases left in between.

The gene calls are TRBV5-1 and TRBJ1-1; no clear D gene. V dropped 5 bases and J dropped 4 bases, with 18 bases sitting between them. CDR1 is SGHRS, CDR2 YFSETQ, per germline. The CDR3 contains 15 residues. The CDR3: CASSSFEAAATEAFF. DNA for the CDR3: TGCGCCAGCAGTTCTTTTGAGGCCGCTGCCACTGAAGCTTTCTTT.

The V gene is TRBV19, the J gene TRBJ1-2; D not certain. The V and J ends lost 3 bases and 6 bases respectively, with 20 bases between them. Looked up from germline, CDR1 is LNHDA and CDR2 is SQIVND (reference sequence). This CDR3 contains 16 residues. The CDR3 nucleotides read TGTGCCAGTAGTATCGCGTTAGGGTTTTGGCAGGATGGCTACACCTTC. Protein sequence: CASSIALGFWQDGYTF.

A single count supports this clone. V usage is TRBV5-1 and J usage is TRBJ2-1; D possibly matches TRBD1 or TRBD2 (5 bases each). This CDR3 region has 14 residues. CDR1 and CDR2 (germline): SGHRS, YFSETQ. V lost 3 bases, J lost 5 bases, and 12 bases lay in between. The CDR3 sequence: CASSSGRENNEQFF. The CDR3 nucleotides read TGCGCCAGCAGCTCGGGACGTGAAAACAATGAGCAGTTCTTC.

The genes are TRBV5-8 and TRBJ1-1, with D hard to call. This CDR3 is built from 14 residues. Trimming pared 2 bases from V and 0 bases from J, leaving 8 bases between. CDR1 and CDR2 (germline): SGHTS, YDEGEE. The CDR3 is CASSFGSMNTEAFF. The CDR3 coding sequence is TGTGCCAGCAGCTTTGGCAGTATGAACACTGAAGCTTTCTTT.

CDR3 DNA sequence: TGTGCCAGTAGTATAGTGGCCAGTAGCCAAGAGACCCAGTACTTC. Translated, it gives CASSIVASSQETQYF. This sequence joins TRBV19 and TRBJ2-5; D call uncertain. The V end lost 1 base, the J end lost 1 base, and 10 bases lay between the germline ends. Germline V gene data show CDR1 as LNHDA and CDR2 as SQIVND (reference sequence). CDR3 size: 15 residues.

The rearrangement joins TRBV29-1 to TRBJ2-7; D is tentatively TRBD1 or TRBD2 (6 bases each). The V and J ends lost 6 bases and 2 bases respectively, with 11 bases between them. Germline V gene sequence: CDR1 SQVTM, CDR2 ANQGSEA. CDR3 length: 12 amino acids. The CDR3 DNA follows: TGCAGCGTAGGGGGAGGAACCTACGAGCAGTACTTC. Residues: CSVGGGTYEQYF.

The chain employs TRBV28 and TRBJ1-2; D is uncertain. Germline lookup yields CDR1 MDHEN and CDR2 SYDVKM. Trimming cost V 6 bases and J 0 bases, with 11 bases left between them. CDR3 length: 14 residues. CDR3 protein: CASSRALANYGYTF. Written as DNA, the CDR3 is TGTGCCAGCAGCCGGGCCCTGGCTAACTATGGCTACACCTTC.

The gene calls are TRBV4-3 and TRBJ2-7, with D hard to call. The CDR3 covers 13 residues. The germline V gene encodes CDR1 LGHNA and CDR2 YSLEER. Trimming cost V 1 base and J 4 bases, with 8 bases left between them. CDR3 loop: CASSQGKLYEQYF. The CDR3 DNA is TGCGCCAGCAGCCAAGGAAAGCTTTACGAGCAGTACTTC.

The chain is built from TRBV5-1 and TRBJ2-3; TRBD1 or TRBD2 may be the D gene (5 bases each). The CDR3 contains 17 residues. V dropped 0 bases and J dropped 0 bases, with 14 bases sitting between them. Per the germline V gene, CDR1 is SGHRS and CDR2 is YFSETQ. CDR3 bases: TGCGCCAGCAGCTTGGCTGGGGGAATGAGGAGCACAGATACGCAGTATTTT. Protein product: CASSLAGGMRSTDTQYF.

The genes are TRBV10-2 and TRBJ2-3; 7 nucleotides line up with TRBD1. Germline assignment: CDR1 WSHSY and CDR2 SAAADI. The CDR3 covers 14 residues. V shed 6 bases and J 4 bases; nucleotides not matched to a gene: 7. The chain's CDR3 is CASRPRDSPDTQYF. CDR3 DNA: TGCGCCAGCAGGCCCCGGGACAGTCCAGATACGCAGTATTTT.

The gene calls are TRBV7-2 and TRBJ2-1; the D is unclear. The CDR3 extends over 13 amino acids. V lost 6 bases to trimming and J lost 9 bases, with 15 bases between them. CDR1 is SGHTA, CDR2 FQGNSA, per germline. CDR3 loop: CASRPRVLSEQFF. Written as DNA, the CDR3 is TGTGCCAGCAGACCAAGGGTGCTTAGTGAGCAGTTCTTC. The complete variable domain, with remaining parts taken from reference TRBV7-2 and TRBJ2-1, reads GAGVSQSPSNKVTEKGKDVELRCDPISGHTALYWYRQSLGQGLEFLIYFQGNSAPDKSGLPSDRFSAERTGGSVSTLTIQRTQQEDSAVYLCASRPRVLSEQFFGPGTRLTVL.

The rearrangement uses TRBV27 and TRBJ2-7; D is unresolved. The CDR3 sequence is 15 residues long. Germline V lookup: CDR1 MNHEY, CDR2 SMNVEV (reference sequence). The V and J ends lost 4 bases and 3 bases respectively, with 16 bases between them. CDR3 amino acids: CASSWGFGQDYEQYF. CDR3 nucleotide sequence: TGTGCCAGCAGTTGGGGATTTGGGCAAGACTACGAGCAGTACTTC.